Listed here are 2 T cell receptor beta chains from one sample, sequenced in a study of OX40 agonist ivuxolimab in advanced cancers. This table comes from immunoSEQ multiplex PCR, and its TCRdb copy is limited to in-frame clones, with some not included. The sample includes tens of thousands of clones, around 94% of them seen just once. The sample here was CD4+ or CD8+ T cells sorted from blood, taken in a trial of the OX40 agonist ivuxolimab. The source of these receptors is an adult with an advanced solid tumor such as melanoma, head and neck, liver or kidney cancer.

The chain has TRBV4-1 and TRBJ2-7; no clear D. This CDR3 region has 14 residues. The germline V gene has CDR1 MGHRA and CDR2 YSYEKL. V lost 3 bases and J 10 bases, leaving 19 bases between the germline ends. CDR3 sequence: CASSQELDGRLQYF. The CDR3 DNA is TGCGCCAGCAGCCAGGAGTTGGACGGAAGACTTCAGTACTTC.

This chain links TRBV6-6 with TRBJ1-4; the D is unclear. The CDR3 loop spans 13 amino acids. Per germline, CDR1 MNHNY and CDR2 SVGAGI (reference sequence). Trimming removed 6 bases from V and 4 bases from J, with 9 bases in between. The CDR3 coding sequence is TGTGCCAGCAGCCGACTGGGTAATGAAAAACTGTTTTTT. Translating gives CASSRLGNEKLFF.